These 4 T cell receptor beta chains came from one sample sequenced in a study of blood T cell repertoires in COVID-19. Only in-frame clones appear in the TCRdb table, and some are missing; sequencing was by immunoSEQ multiplex PCR. The profile covers some 200,000 clones, with more than 80% appearing a single time and approximately 9.2% taken by the ten largest. Sequencing was done on a sample of PBMCs or T cells enriched from blood (not recorded which). The receptors derive from a middle-aged man who had recovered from COVID-19.

The V and J genes are TRBV2 and TRBJ1-5; 8 positions agree with TRBD1. Germline CDR1 is SNHLY and CDR2 is FYNNEI. The CDR3 totals 16 residues. J was trimmed by 4 bases and V by 5 bases; bases with no gene match: 10. CDR3 in amino acids: CASSRDRQRDNQPQHF. Written as DNA, the CDR3 is TGTGCCAGCAGTCGGGACAGGCAGAGGGATAATCAGCCCCAGCATTTT.

Only one count was recorded for this clone. The J gene is TRBJ2-3, the V gene TRBV7-9; D unresolved. The CDR3 extends over 16 amino acids. CDR1 is SEHNR and CDR2 is FQNEAQ in the germline V gene (reference sequence). V was shortened by 4 bases and J by 0 bases, with 14 bases between the two germline ends. The CDR3 protein is CASSSPVSPSTDTQYF. CDR3 nucleotide sequence: TGTGCCAGCAGCTCCCCGGTATCGCCTAGCACAGATACGCAGTATTTT.

This clone was seen a handful of times. The rearrangement uses TRBV5-8 and TRBJ1-4, with 8 positions matching TRBD1. The length of the CDR3 is 14 residues. Trimming took 0 bases from V and 7 from J; bases not matched to a gene: 2. Germline CDR1 is SGHTS and CDR2 is YDEGEE. CDR3 nucleotide sequence: TGTGCCAGCAGCTTGGGACAGGGGAGTGAAAAACTGTTTTTT. This codes for CASSLGQGSEKLFF.

V gene TRBV6-5 combines with J gene TRBJ1-2; TRBD1 might be the D (5 bases). The CDR3 length is 15 residues. The germline V and J ends were trimmed by 0 bases and 4 bases, with 12 bases remaining between them. Per germline, CDR1 MNHEY and CDR2 SVGAGI. The CDR3 region has the DNA TGTGCCAGCAGTTACTCGAAAGGACACATCTATGGCTACACCTTC. Residues: CASSYSKGHIYGYTF.